This note documents a single TCR beta chain sequence. What it binds is unknown. Nashville, Tennessee was home to all donors, who were Caucasian adults. This sample was taken from a study of shared clonotypes between healthy human individuals. V dropped 3 bases and J dropped 4; count of bases not matched to a gene: 6. CDR3 length: 15 residues. The germline gives CDR1 MGHDK, CDR2 SYGVNS. Template for every sorted-subset replicate PCR totaled approximately 0.2 ug DNA, approximately 30,000 T cell genomes. The repertoire was sequenced with immunoSEQ multiplex PCR; TCRdb's copy has only in-frame clones and lacks some. This repertoire shows 2 million to 2.5 million clones, more than 85% found once; its top ten account for about 0.41%. Notes on the study in general: The study sampled only blood, and tissue repertoires likely differ. Donor scarcity curtailed the genetic and exposure-history diversity represented herein.

Sequencing input: naive CD4+ T cells from PBMCs. This sample's subset: CD45RA+ positively selected. The rearrangement joins TRBV25-1 to TRBJ2-5; 9 bases fit TRBD1. The clonotype originates from a man younger than 35 in good health. Some clones in this sample may be carry-over from other donors' samples. This CDR3 reads CASSDPGTGTETQYF. The CDR3, as DNA: TGTGCCAGCAGTGATCCCGGGACAGGGACAGAGACCCAGTACTTC.